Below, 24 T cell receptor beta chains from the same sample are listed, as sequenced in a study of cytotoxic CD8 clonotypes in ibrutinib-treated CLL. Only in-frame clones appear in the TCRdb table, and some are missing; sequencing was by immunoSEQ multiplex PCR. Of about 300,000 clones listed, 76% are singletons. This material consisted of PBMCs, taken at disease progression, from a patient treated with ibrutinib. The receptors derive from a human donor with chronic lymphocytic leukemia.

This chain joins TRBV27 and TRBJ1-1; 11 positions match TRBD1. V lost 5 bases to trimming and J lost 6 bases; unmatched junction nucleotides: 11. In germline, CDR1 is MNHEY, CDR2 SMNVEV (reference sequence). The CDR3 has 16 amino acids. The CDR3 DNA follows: TGTGCCAGCAGTCCGGGACAGGGGGAAGGGCCCGCTGAAGCTTTCTTT. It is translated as CASSPGQGEGPAEAFF.

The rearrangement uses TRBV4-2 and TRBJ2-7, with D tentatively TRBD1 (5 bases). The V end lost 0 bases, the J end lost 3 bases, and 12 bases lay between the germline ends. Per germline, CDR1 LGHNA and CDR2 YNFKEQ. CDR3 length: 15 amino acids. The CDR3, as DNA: TGTGCCAGCAGCCAAGATCTGGGCAGGGACTACGAGCAGTACTTC. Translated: CASSQDLGRDYEQYF.

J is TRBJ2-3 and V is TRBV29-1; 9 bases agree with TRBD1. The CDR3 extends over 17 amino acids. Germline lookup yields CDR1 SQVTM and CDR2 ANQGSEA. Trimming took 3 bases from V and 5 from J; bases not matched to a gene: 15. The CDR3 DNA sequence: TGCAGCGTTGAGGGTTCCCCACAGGGGGCTAGGAGAGATACGCAGTATTTT. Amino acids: CSVEGSPQGARRDTQYF.

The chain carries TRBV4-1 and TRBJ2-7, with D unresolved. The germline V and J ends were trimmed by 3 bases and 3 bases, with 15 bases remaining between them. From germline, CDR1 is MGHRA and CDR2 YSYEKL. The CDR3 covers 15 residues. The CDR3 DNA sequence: TGCGCCAGCAGCCACATCGGAAGTACCCTCTACGAGCAGTACTTC. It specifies CASSHIGSTLYEQYF.

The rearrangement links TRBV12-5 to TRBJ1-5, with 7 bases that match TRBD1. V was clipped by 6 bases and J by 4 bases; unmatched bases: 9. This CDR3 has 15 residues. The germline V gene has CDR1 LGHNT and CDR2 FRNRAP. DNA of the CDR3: TGTGCTAGTGGAATAGCTGGACAGGAGAATCAGCCCCAGCATTTT. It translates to CASGIAGQENQPQHF. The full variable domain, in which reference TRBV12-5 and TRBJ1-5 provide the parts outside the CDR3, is DARVTQTPRHKVTEMGQEVTMRCQPILGHNTVFWYRQTMMQGLELLAYFRNRAPLDDSGMPKDRFSAEMPDATLATLKIQPSEPRDSAVYFCASGIAGQENQPQHFGDGTRLSIL.

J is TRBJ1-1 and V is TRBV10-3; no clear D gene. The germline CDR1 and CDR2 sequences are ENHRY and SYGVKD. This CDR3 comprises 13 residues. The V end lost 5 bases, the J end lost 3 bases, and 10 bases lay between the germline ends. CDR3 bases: TGTGCCATCAGTCTGGGGTTGTACACTGAAGCTTTCTTT. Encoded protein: CAISLGLYTEAFF.

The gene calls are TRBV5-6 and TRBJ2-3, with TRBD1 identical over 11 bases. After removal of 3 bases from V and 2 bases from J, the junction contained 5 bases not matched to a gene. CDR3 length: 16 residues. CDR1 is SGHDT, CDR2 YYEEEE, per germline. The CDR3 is CASSWGTGGTTDTQYF. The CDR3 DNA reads TGTGCCAGCAGCTGGGGGACAGGGGGTACCACAGATACGCAGTATTTT.

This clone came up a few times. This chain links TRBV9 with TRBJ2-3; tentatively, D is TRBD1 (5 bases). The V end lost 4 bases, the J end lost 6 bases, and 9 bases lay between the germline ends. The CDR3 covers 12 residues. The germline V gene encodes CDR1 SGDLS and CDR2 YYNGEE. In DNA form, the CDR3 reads TGTGCCAGCAGCCCAAAGGGGGATACGCAGTATTTT. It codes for CASSPKGDTQYF. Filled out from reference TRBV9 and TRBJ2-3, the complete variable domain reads DSGVTQTPKHLITATGQRVTLRCSPRSGDLSVYWYQQSLDQGLQFLIQYYNGEERAKGNILERFSAQQFPDLHSELNLSSLELGDSALYFCASSPKGDTQYFGPGTRLTVL.

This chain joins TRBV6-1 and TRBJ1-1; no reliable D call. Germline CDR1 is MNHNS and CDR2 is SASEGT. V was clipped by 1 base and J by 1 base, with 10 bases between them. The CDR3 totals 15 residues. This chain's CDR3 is CASSEVLSRNTEAFF. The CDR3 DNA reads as TGTGCCAGCAGTGAAGTGTTGTCACGGAACACTGAAGCTTTCTTT.

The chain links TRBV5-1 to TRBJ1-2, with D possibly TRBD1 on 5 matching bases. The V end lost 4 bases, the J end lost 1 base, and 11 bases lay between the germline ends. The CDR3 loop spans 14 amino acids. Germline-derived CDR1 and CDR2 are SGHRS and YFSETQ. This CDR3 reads CASSAGTVNYGYTF. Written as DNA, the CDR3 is TGCGCCAGCAGCGCCGGGACGGTTAACTATGGCTACACCTTC.

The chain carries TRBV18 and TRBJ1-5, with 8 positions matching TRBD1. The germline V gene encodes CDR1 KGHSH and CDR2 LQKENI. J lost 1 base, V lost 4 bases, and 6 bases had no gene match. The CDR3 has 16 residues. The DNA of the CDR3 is TGTGCCAGCTCACGGACAGGGTCGCGGAGCAATCAGCCCCAGCATTTT. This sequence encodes CASSRTGSRSNQPQHF. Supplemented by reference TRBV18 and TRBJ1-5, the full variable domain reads NAGVMQNPRHLVRRRGQEARLRCSPMKGHSHVYWYRQLPEEGLKFMVYLQKENIIDESGMPKERFSAEFPKEGPSILRIQQVVRGDSAAYFCASSRTGSRSNQPQHFGDGTRLSIL.

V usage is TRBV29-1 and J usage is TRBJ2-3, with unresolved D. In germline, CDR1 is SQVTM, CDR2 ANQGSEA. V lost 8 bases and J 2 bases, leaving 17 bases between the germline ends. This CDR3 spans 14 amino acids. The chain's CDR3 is CSTVVGLHTDTQYF. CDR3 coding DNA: TGCAGCACAGTTGTAGGTCTACACACAGATACGCAGTATTTT.

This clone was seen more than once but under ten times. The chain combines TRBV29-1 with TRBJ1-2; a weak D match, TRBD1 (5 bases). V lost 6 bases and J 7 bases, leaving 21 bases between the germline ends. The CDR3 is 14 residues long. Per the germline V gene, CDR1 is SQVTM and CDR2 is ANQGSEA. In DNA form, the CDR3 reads TGCAGCGTCACCCAGGGACGTCATACGGGTGGCTACACCTTC. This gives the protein CSVTQGRHTGGYTF. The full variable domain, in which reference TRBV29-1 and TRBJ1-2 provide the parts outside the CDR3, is SAVISQKPSRDICQRGTSLTIQCQVDSQVTMMFWYRQQPGQSLTLIATANQGSEATYESGFVIDKFPISRPNLTFSTLTVSNMSPEDSSIYLCSVTQGRHTGGYTFGSGTRLTVV.

CDR3 in DNA: TGCGCCGGATGCCTCGGGACTAGCGGGAGAGGCACCACAGATACGCAGTATTTT. It translates to CAGCLGTSGRGTTDTQYF. The chain recombines TRBV4-3 with TRBJ2-3; 14 bases are a match to TRBD2. The CDR3 runs to 18 residues. Germline V gene lookup returns CDR1 LGHNA and CDR2 YSLEER. V lost 11 bases to trimming and J lost 2 bases; unmatched junction nucleotides: 15.

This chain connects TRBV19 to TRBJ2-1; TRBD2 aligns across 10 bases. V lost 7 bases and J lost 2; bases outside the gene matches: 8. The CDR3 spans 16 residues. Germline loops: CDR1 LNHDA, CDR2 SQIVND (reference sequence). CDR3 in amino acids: CASTPGLANPYNEQFF. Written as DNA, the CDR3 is TGTGCCAGTACCCCGGGACTAGCGAATCCCTACAATGAGCAGTTCTTC.

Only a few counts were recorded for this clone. This chain's CDR3 is CASNLMGTEAFF. The CDR3 DNA reads TGTGCCAGCAACCTGATGGGGACTGAAGCTTTCTTT. The genes are TRBV2 and TRBJ1-1; D call uncertain. CDR1 and CDR2 from the germline V gene are SNHLY and FYNNEI. Trimming removed 7 bases from V and 5 bases from J, with 11 bases in between. The CDR3 runs to 12 residues. The variable domain in full, completed from reference TRBV2 and TRBJ1-1, reads EPEVTQTPSHQVTQMGQEVILRCVPISNHLYFYWYRQILGQKVEFLVSFYNNEISEKSEIFDDQFSVERPDGSNFTLKIRSTKLEDSAMYFCASNLMGTEAFFGQGTRLTVV.

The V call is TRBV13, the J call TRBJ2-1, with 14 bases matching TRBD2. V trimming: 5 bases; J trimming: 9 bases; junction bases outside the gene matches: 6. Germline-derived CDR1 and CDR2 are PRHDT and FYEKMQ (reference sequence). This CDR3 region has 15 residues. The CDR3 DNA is TGTGCCAGCAGCCTGGGACTAGCGGGAGCTGGTGAGCAGTTCTTC. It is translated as CASSLGLAGAGEQFF. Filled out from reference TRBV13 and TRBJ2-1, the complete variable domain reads AAGVIQSPRHLIKEKRETATLKCYPIPRHDTVYWYQQGPGQDPQFLISFYEKMQSDKGSIPDRFSAQQFSDYHSELNMSSLELGDSALYFCASSLGLAGAGEQFFGPGTRLTVL.

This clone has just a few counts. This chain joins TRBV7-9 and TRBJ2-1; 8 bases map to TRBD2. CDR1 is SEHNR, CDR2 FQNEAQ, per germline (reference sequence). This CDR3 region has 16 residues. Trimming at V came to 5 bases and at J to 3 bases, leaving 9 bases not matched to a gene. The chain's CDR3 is CASSVPGGPIYNEQFF. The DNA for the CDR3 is TGTGCCAGCAGCGTACCGGGAGGGCCAATCTACAATGAGCAGTTCTTC.

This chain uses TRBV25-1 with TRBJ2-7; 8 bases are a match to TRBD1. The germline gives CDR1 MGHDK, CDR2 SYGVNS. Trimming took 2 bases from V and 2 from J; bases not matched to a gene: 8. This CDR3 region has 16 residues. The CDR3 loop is CASSEIGQGSPYEQYF. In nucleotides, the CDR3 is TGTGCCAGCAGTGAAATAGGACAGGGTAGTCCCTACGAGCAGTACTTC.

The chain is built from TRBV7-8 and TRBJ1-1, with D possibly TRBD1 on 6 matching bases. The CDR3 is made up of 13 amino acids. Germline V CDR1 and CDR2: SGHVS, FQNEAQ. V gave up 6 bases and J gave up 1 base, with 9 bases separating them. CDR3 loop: CASRKTGNTEAFF. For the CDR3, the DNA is TGTGCCAGCAGAAAGACAGGGAACACTGAAGCTTTCTTT.

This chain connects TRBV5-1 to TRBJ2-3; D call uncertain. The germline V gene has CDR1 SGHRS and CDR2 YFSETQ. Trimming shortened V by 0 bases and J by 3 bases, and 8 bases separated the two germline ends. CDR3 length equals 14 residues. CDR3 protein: CASSLEVGTDTQYF. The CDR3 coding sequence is TGCGCCAGCAGCTTGGAAGTGGGAACAGATACGCAGTATTTT.

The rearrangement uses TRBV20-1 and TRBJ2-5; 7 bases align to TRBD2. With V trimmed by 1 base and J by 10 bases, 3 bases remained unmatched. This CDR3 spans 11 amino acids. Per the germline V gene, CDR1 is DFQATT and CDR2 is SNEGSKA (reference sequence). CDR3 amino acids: CSARAGEGQYF. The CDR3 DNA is TGCAGTGCTAGAGCGGGGGAGGGCCAGTACTTC.

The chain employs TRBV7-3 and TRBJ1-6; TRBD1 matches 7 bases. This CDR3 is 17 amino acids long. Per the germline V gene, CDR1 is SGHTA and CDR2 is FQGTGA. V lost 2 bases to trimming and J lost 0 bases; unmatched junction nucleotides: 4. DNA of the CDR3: TGTGCCAGCAGCTTATTGGGACAGAGCTCCTATAATTCACCCCTCCACTTT. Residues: CASSLLGQSSYNSPLHF.

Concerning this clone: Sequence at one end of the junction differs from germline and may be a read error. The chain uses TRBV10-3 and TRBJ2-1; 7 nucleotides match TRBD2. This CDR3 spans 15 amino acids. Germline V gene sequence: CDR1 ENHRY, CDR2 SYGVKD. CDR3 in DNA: TGTGCCAGCAGTTACATTGGCGGGAGTCTCGATGAGCAGTTCTTC. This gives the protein CASSYIGGSLDEQFF.